What follows are 24 T cell receptor beta chains derived from one specimen sequenced in a study of OX40 agonist ivuxolimab in advanced cancers. Sequencing used immunoSEQ multiplex PCR; TCRdb keeps in-frame clones, though not all of them. The data contain approximately 68,000 clones, 80% to 85% of them singletons. The source material was CD4+ or CD8+ T cells sorted from blood, sampled in a trial of the OX40 agonist ivuxolimab. The receptors shown here come from an adult with an advanced solid tumor such as melanoma, head and neck, liver or kidney cancer.

The genes are TRBV19 and TRBJ2-5; a possible D gene is TRBD1 (6 bases). Trimming took off 2 bases at V and 8 bases at J, with 18 bases between the two ends. Per germline, CDR1 LNHDA and CDR2 SQIVND (reference sequence). This CDR3 has 15 amino acids. DNA of the CDR3: TGTGCCAGTAGTATACAGGGGACCTCCGGGGCAACCCAGTACTTC. This translates into CASSIQGTSGATQYF.

In this sample, this clone turned up once. The chain recombines TRBV5-1 with TRBJ1-5; D may be TRBD1 (6 bases). Germline CDR1 SGHRS, CDR2 YFSETQ. V lost 0 bases to trimming and J lost 4 bases, with 11 bases between them. The CDR3 loop spans 15 amino acids. The CDR3 coding sequence is TGCGCCAGCAGCTTGGATGGGGGCCAAAATCAGCCCCAGCATTTT. As protein: CASSLDGGQNQPQHF. Looking up the rest from reference TRBV5-1 and TRBJ1-5 gives the full variable domain: KAGVTQTPRYLIKTRGQQVTLSCSPISGHRSVSWYQQTPGQGLQFLFEYFSETQRNKGNFPGRFSGRQFSNSRSEMNVSTLELGDSALYLCASSLDGGQNQPQHFGDGTRLSIL.

This clone occurred once. The chain combines TRBV2 with TRBJ2-2, with unresolved D. Germline values: CDR1 SNHLY, CDR2 FYNNEI. This CDR3 has 17 amino acids. The germline V and J ends were trimmed by 0 bases and 5 bases, with 16 bases remaining between them. The CDR3: CASSEAPIGASTGELFF. CDR3 bases: TGTGCCAGCAGTGAAGCCCCAATCGGTGCATCTACCGGGGAGCTGTTTTTT.

V is TRBV4-1 and J is TRBJ2-1; D is undetermined. CDR1 MGHRA and CDR2 YSYEKL come from the germline V gene. The V end was cut by 3 bases, the J end by 10 bases, with 19 bases between. This CDR3 contains 15 residues. CDR3 amino acids: CASSQFISRISEQFF. The CDR3 DNA is TGCGCCAGCAGCCAGTTCATATCCCGAATATCGGAGCAGTTCTTC.

V is TRBV30 and J is TRBJ2-3, with 8 bases that match TRBD2. The CDR3 loop spans 15 amino acids. Germline lookup yields CDR1 GTSNPN and CDR2 SVGIG (reference sequence). The ends lost 4 bases at V and 6 bases at J; junction bases unmatched: 12. DNA for the CDR3: TGTGCCTGGATCAGTAGCGGGGATACCGGGGATACGCAGTATTTT. Its protein is CAWISSGDTGDTQYF.

This chain joins TRBV18 and TRBJ2-1; tentatively, D is TRBD1 or TRBD2 (5 bases each). V was clipped by 1 base and J by 9 bases, with 10 bases between them. CDR1 is KGHSH and CDR2 is LQKENI in the germline V gene. CDR3 size: 13 residues. The CDR3 nucleotides read TGTGCCAGCTCACCACGAGGGGATAGTGAGCAGTTCTTC. Amino acids: CASSPRGDSEQFF.

The chain has TRBV5-1 and TRBJ2-3; a possible D gene is TRBD1 (5 bases). The CDR3 is 14 residues long. V lost 2 bases and J lost 2, with 9 bases in between. Germline CDR1 is SGHRS and CDR2 is YFSETQ. The CDR3 loop is CASSFRQNTDTQYF. CDR3 nucleotide sequence: TGCGCCAGCAGCTTTCGACAGAACACAGATACGCAGTATTTT.

The chain has TRBV29-1 and TRBJ1-1; perhaps TRBD1 as D (5 bases). Germline V CDR1 and CDR2: SQVTM, ANQGSEA. The length of the CDR3 is 13 residues. V lost 0 bases and J lost 3, with 8 bases in between. The CDR3 DNA follows: TGCAGCGTTGAAGATCCCAGGGACACTGAAGCTTTCTTT. Translation gives CSVEDPRDTEAFF.

This chain links TRBV30 with TRBJ1-1, with TRBD1 identical over 7 bases. Germline trimming cut 2 bases from V and 3 bases from J; bases unmatched to any gene: 6. The CDR3 length is 14 residues. The V gene's germline CDR1 is GTSNPN and CDR2 SVGIG (reference sequence). The CDR3 loop reads CAWSTPRGDTEAFF. The CDR3 DNA sequence: TGTGCCTGGAGTACCCCCAGGGGGGACACTGAAGCTTTCTTT.

The chain links TRBV9 to TRBJ2-3; TRBD2 matches at 7 bases. V dropped 2 bases and J dropped 2; count of bases not matched to a gene: 8. Per germline, CDR1 SGDLS and CDR2 YYNGEE. The CDR3 contains 16 residues. CDR3 sequence: CASSVASGRNTDTQYF. CDR3 sequence (DNA): TGTGCCAGCAGCGTGGCTAGCGGACGGAACACAGATACGCAGTATTTT.

V and J are TRBV9 and TRBJ2-7, with 10 bases lining up with TRBD1. V lost 0 bases and J lost 5; bases outside the gene matches: 8. This CDR3 comprises 16 residues. Germline V lookup: CDR1 SGDLS, CDR2 YYNGEE. CDR3 sequence: CASSVGWGGQGNEQYF. The CDR3 coding sequence is TGTGCCAGCAGCGTAGGATGGGGGGGACAGGGGAACGAGCAGTACTTC. The full variable domain, completed using reference TRBV9 and TRBJ2-7, is DSGVTQTPKHLITATGQRVTLRCSPRSGDLSVYWYQQSLDQGLQFLIQYYNGEERAKGNILERFSAQQFPDLHSELNLSSLELGDSALYFCASSVGWGGQGNEQYFGPGTRLTVT.

V usage is TRBV28 and J usage is TRBJ2-1; 7 nucleotides agree with TRBD1. Germline CDR1 reads MDHEN; CDR2 reads SYDVKM. CDR3 length equals 15 residues. V lost 9 bases and J lost 4; bases outside the gene matches: 12. DNA of the CDR3: TGTGCCAGTCTTCAACAGGGGCGAGGGTACAATGAGCAGTTCTTC. It translates to CASLQQGRGYNEQFF.

The chain is built from TRBV4-2 and TRBJ2-7; D not resolved. Trimming left V 1 base short and J 2 bases short, with 12 bases between. This CDR3 region has 15 residues. From germline, CDR1 is LGHNA and CDR2 YNFKEQ. The CDR3 DNA reads TGTGCCAGCAGCCAAGTAGGCGCGGACGCCTACGAGCAGTACTTC. This codes for CASSQVGADAYEQYF.

The chain employs TRBV30 and TRBJ2-7; D remains unclear. The CDR3 extends over 13 amino acids. Germline loops: CDR1 GTSNPN, CDR2 SVGIG (reference sequence). The V end lost 0 bases, the J end lost 1 base, and 7 bases lay between the germline ends. CDR3 residues: CAWSVRSSYEQYF. The CDR3 DNA follows: TGTGCCTGGAGTGTACGGAGTTCCTACGAGCAGTACTTC.

This chain joins TRBV19 and TRBJ1-2; 10 bases agree with TRBD1. Germline trimming cut 6 bases from V and 7 bases from J; bases unmatched to any gene: 14. Germline CDR1 reads LNHDA; CDR2 reads SQIVND (reference sequence). The CDR3 extends over 16 amino acids. The CDR3, as DNA: TGTGCCAGTAGGAACATGGGGGGACAGGGGAATTTTGGCTACACCTTC. Translating gives CASRNMGGQGNFGYTF.

The V call is TRBV2, the J call TRBJ1-2; no reliable D call. From germline, CDR1 is SNHLY and CDR2 FYNNEI. The ends were cut back, 8 bases at V and 0 bases at J, with 16 bases in the middle. The CDR3 extends over 15 amino acids. The CDR3 DNA is TGTGCCAGCCCGACCTGGACGCCCACTAACTATGGCTACACCTTC. Protein: CASPTWTPTNYGYTF. The variable domain in full, completed from reference TRBV2 and TRBJ1-2, reads EPEVTQTPSHQVTQMGQEVILRCVPISNHLYFYWYRQILGQKVEFLVSFYNNEISEKSEIFDDQFSVERPDGSNFTLKIRSTKLEDSAMYFCASPTWTPTNYGYTFGSGTRLTVV.

The rearrangement joins TRBV7-9 to TRBJ2-2; D gene ambiguous. The germline gives CDR1 SEHNR, CDR2 FQNEAQ (reference sequence). The CDR3 contains 16 residues. Deletions cut 2 bases from V and 3 bases from J, with 13 bases between. CDR3 loop: CASSLKPRSDTGELFF. CDR3 in DNA: TGTGCCAGCAGCTTAAAGCCGAGGTCAGACACCGGGGAGCTGTTTTTT. The variable domain in full, with the rest retrieved from reference TRBV7-9 and TRBJ2-2, is DTGVSQNPRHKITKRGQNVTFRCDPISEHNRLYWYRQTLGQGPEFLTYFQNEAQLEKSRLLSDRFSAERPKGSFSTLEIQRTEQGDSAMYLCASSLKPRSDTGELFFGEGSRLTVL.

The V call is TRBV28, the J call TRBJ2-2; possibly TRBD2 for D (6 bases). The CDR3 contains 17 residues. The germline V gene encodes CDR1 MDHEN and CDR2 SYDVKM. V gave up 5 bases and J gave up 0 bases, with 16 bases separating them. The DNA for the CDR3 is TGTGCCAGCAGTGCCTCGGGACTCACAACGAACACCGGGGAGCTGTTTTTT. It codes for CASSASGLTTNTGELFF.

The J gene is TRBJ2-2, the V gene TRBV4-3; D uncertain. This CDR3 is built from 15 residues. Trimming cost V 0 bases and J 6 bases, with 11 bases left between them. In germline, CDR1 is LGHNA, CDR2 YSLEER. The CDR3 sequence is CASSQEPFVAGELFF. CDR3 in DNA: TGCGCCAGCAGCCAAGAACCGTTTGTGGCCGGGGAGCTGTTTTTT.

This clone was picked up one time. The V gene is TRBV28, the J gene TRBJ2-7, with TRBD1 identical over 9 bases. CDR1 is MDHEN and CDR2 is SYDVKM in the germline V gene. The CDR3 has 19 amino acids. The junction had 20 bases not matched to a gene; V was cut back by 1 base and J by 7 bases. The CDR3 sequence: CASSLSFPPKGTGFGEQYF. The CDR3 region has the DNA TGTGCCAGCAGTTTATCCTTCCCCCCTAAGGGGACAGGGTTTGGGGAGCAGTACTTC.

This sequence joins TRBV18 and TRBJ2-2, with D perhaps being TRBD1 or TRBD2 (6 bases each). The CDR3 consists of 14 residues. Germline V gene data show CDR1 as KGHSH and CDR2 as LQKENI. V lost 6 bases to trimming and J lost 1 base, with 9 bases between them. The DNA for the CDR3 is TGTGCCAGCTCGGAGGGACAGAACACCGGGGAGCTGTTTTTT. Its protein is CASSEGQNTGELFF.

J is TRBJ2-6 and V is TRBV5-1; 9 bases agree with TRBD1. The ends lost 3 bases at V and 2 bases at J; junction bases unmatched: 6. The CDR3 contains 17 residues. Germline CDR1 reads SGHRS; CDR2 reads YFSETQ. In DNA form, the CDR3 reads TGCGCCAGCAGCTCCCAGGGACAGGGTGCTGGGGCCAACGTCCTGACTTTC. Translated, it gives CASSSQGQGAGANVLTF.

This clone was counted only a few times. CDR3 sequence reads: CASSETRNTEAFF. CDR3 coding DNA: TGCGCCAGCAGTGAGACAAGGAACACTGAAGCTTTCTTT. The chain joins TRBV10-2 to TRBJ1-1; D ambiguous. V lost 2 bases and J 1 base, leaving 5 bases between the germline ends. Germline assignment: CDR1 WSHSY and CDR2 SAAADI. CDR3 length equals 13 residues.

The rearrangement joins TRBV27 to TRBJ2-5; D is unclear. V lost 4 bases and J lost 5, with 11 bases in between. CDR3 length: 13 amino acids. Germline V gene lookup returns CDR1 MNHEY and CDR2 SMNVEV (reference sequence). Here the CDR3 reads CASSSNGPETQYF. The CDR3, as DNA: TGTGCCAGCAGTTCCAACGGCCCGGAGACCCAGTACTTC.